This T cell receptor beta chain was recovered during a study of T cell responses to AZD1222 COVID-19 vaccine (TCRdb year 2021). In the study overall: Because spike-specific TCR depth and breadth did not differ between the two schedules, AZD1222 recipients who got a second dose at roughly 4 weeks were pooled with those who got a second dose at roughly 12 weeks. Trial participants were enrolled into age subgroups of 18-55, 56-69 and 70-plus years, which contained approximately 150, 28 and 58 TCR-sequenced participants, respectively. TCR sequencing was performed for some 250 trial participants, of whom some 200 were given two doses of AZD1222 and approximately 25 were given two doses of MenACWY control vaccine. What the study reported, not specific to this receptor: The whole spike protein was spanned by vaccine-associated CD4 TCRs, and dominant responses were seen in regions 160-218 and 743-854. In the small 56-69-year group, the increase in depth fell short of significance, most likely because of low power. Participants were mostly white British and included more females than males, and it was suggested by the authors that clonal diversity may have been underestimated. Spike-specific TCR breadth and depth rose significantly after two AZD1222 doses compared with day 0 and with MenACWY recipients. Conclusions about previously exposed vaccinees are limited, since just 5 or 6 AZD1222 recipients were seropositive for SARS-CoV-2 at baseline. Reportedly, almost half of the unique spike-specific TCRs recognized epitopes lying outside the regions that are mutated in the B.1.351 and B.1.1.7 variants. Because no day 14 peak-response samples were available, the repertoires could be characterized only after the peak T cell response.

The CDR3 regions of human TCRbeta chains were subjected to immunosequencing. Concerning the study's data processing: Repertoire TCRs were checked for matches against a reference library of SARS-CoV-2-specific TCRs that had been generated using the MIRA antigen-specificity platform. Breadth was defined as the fraction of unique TCRs that were SARS-CoV-2-associated. Depth was defined as the fraction of total T cells that were SARS-CoV-2-associated. Using the MIRA data, each spike-specific TCR was mapped to the spike region that the TCR reacts to and placed in a CD4 or CD8 class. Log10-transformed breadth and depth values were compared by one-way ANOVA with Sidak's multiple comparisons tests. The clones in this table, taken by TCRdb from immuneACCESS, are in-frame only. Not every clone is retained; where verified, under half of the shortfall comes from an unresolved V gene, and the cause of the rest is unknown. V and J calls and clone size come straight from that table; D and trimming were deduced from the DNA. Here the sample has approximately 35,000 clones; 75% to 90% occur a single time. 5.5% to 7.5% of the sample is held by the ten biggest clonotypes.

Worth noting for this clone: The clone's antigen remains unknown. Within one base of it there is no much larger clone, and no base qualities were kept.

Interpreted using the paper, the time point label stands for: baseline before first vaccination. Vaccinee samples came from UK trials COV001 and COV002, including a single-blind randomized controlled phase 2/3 trial of AZD1222 (ChAdOx1 nCoV-19) in healthy adults. For TCRbeta chain sequencing, PBMC samples from trial participants were taken at day 0 and at day 28 after the second dose. The CDR3 covers 16 residues, taking in both the cysteine and the phenylalanine. This entry keeps only the CDR3 DNA: 48 bases, framed from base 1. The germline V gene (reference sequence) provides CDR1 SGHAT and CDR2 FQDESV. At the junction V is shortened by 5 bases and J by 5 bases; bases outside the gene matches: 7.

Recombination linked TRBV11-1 to TRBJ2-2; 11 of the junction bases match TRBD2. The sequencing used peripheral blood, collected on day 0 of AZD1222 vaccination. The receptor's source is an adult in good health. The nucleotide sequence is TGTGCCAGCAGCCTCCGGGTAGCGGGGGGGACCGGGGAGCTGTTTTTT. It is translated as CASSLRVAGGTGELFF. The reference TRBV11-1 and TRBJ2-2 proteins fill in what lies around the CDR3, so the full variable domain reads EAEVAQSPRYKITEKSQAVAFWCDPISGHATLYWYRQILGQGPELLVQFQDESVVDDSQLPKDRFSAERLKGVDSTLKIQPAELGDSAMYLCASSLRVAGGTGELFFGEGSRLTVL.